One sample yielded the 25 T cell receptor beta chains listed below, sequenced in a study of regulatory T cells in long-lasting Graves disease. Time point noted: newly diagnosed GD, antithyroid drugs for less than 3 months. Extracted PBMC RNA gave rise to the TCR library. According to the study, TCR beta libraries were built with iRepertoire HTBI primers and CDR3-region Arm-PCR. TCRdb re-derived calls from the multiplex PCR reads in MiXCR, one entry per CDR3 protein. The table includes 680,000 or so distinct CDR3 sequences, roughly 15% detected once. This sample was shared with a second study, whose subject was T cells in Graves' hyperthyroidism and ophthalmopathy.

Sequenced material: peripheral blood mononuclear cells (PBMCs), taken at new diagnosis, from a patient treated with antithyroid drugs. The receptors derive from a woman aged 25 to 45 with Graves disease.

This clonotype was recorded a few times. This chain joins TRBV2 and TRBJ2-2; D gene uncertain. The CDR3 has 14 residues. Trimming removed 6 bases at V and 2 bases at J, with 10 bases between. Germline V gene data show CDR1 as SNHLY and CDR2 as FYNNEI. The CDR3 is CASRRSLNTGELFF. In DNA form, the CDR3 reads TGTGCCAGCAGGAGGTCGCTTAACACCGGGGAGCTGTTTTTT.

This clonotype showed up many times. The chain links TRBV10-3 to TRBJ1-1; 9 bases line up with TRBD1. The CDR3 spans 15 residues. V shed 6 bases and J 0 bases; nucleotides not matched to a gene: 5. Germline CDR1 reads ENHRY; CDR2 reads SYGVKD. The CDR3 bases are TGTGCCATCAGGGGGACAGGGAACCTGAACACTGAAGCTTTCTTT. It encodes CAIRGTGNLNTEAFF.

This clonotype was counted at least ten times. CDR3 DNA sequence: TGTGCCAGCAGTTTATCGCTATCAGCGCCGAACTACGAGCAGTACTTC. Translated, it gives CASSLSLSAPNYEQYF. The rearrangement uses TRBV27 and TRBJ2-7; D is ambiguous. CDR3 size: 16 residues. Between the trimmed V and J ends, which lost 0 bases and 3 bases, there was a span of 15 bases. Germline V lookup: CDR1 MNHEY, CDR2 SMNVEV (reference sequence).

V usage is TRBV29-1 and J usage is TRBJ2-5, with D maybe TRBD2 (6 bases). Trimming took off 5 bases at V and 4 bases at J, with 11 bases between the two ends. The CDR3 contains 12 residues. Germline V gives CDR1 SQVTM, CDR2 ANQGSEA. The CDR3, as DNA: TGCAGCGTTAGGCGGGATAGAGAGACCCAGTACTTC. Residues: CSVRRDRETQYF.

This clonotype was seen only a few times. The chain carries TRBV6-1 and TRBJ1-1; D gene ambiguous. V was trimmed by 8 bases and J by 6 bases, leaving 16 bases between them. The germline V gene has CDR1 MNHNS and CDR2 SASEGT. This CDR3 has 13 amino acids. CDR3 nucleotide sequence: TGTGCCAGCCGGGATGGGGTTAGTGCTGAAGCTTTCTTT. This translates into CASRDGVSAEAFF.

The chain employs TRBV14 and TRBJ1-4; tentatively, D is TRBD1 (5 bases). V shed 1 base and J shed 8 bases, with 17 bases lying between them. Germline-derived CDR1 and CDR2 are SGHDN and FVKESK. The CDR3 covers 16 residues. This CDR3 is CASSQGYRDRREKLFF. CDR3 nucleotide sequence: TGTGCCAGCAGCCAAGGCTACCGGGACCGGAGAGAAAAACTGTTTTTT.

Ten or more counts support this clonotype. The gene calls are TRBV3-1 and TRBJ2-1; D is unresolved. The CDR3 runs to 12 residues. The germline gives CDR1 LGHDT, CDR2 YNNKEL (reference sequence). V lost 1 base and J lost 12, with 10 bases in between. The chain's CDR3 is CASSQGRTPQFF. The DNA of the CDR3 is TGTGCCAGCAGCCAAGGACGGACCCCGCAGTTCTTC.

The V gene is TRBV20-1, the J gene TRBJ1-5, with D unclear. Trimming stripped 0 bases from V and 3 bases from J, with 9 bases between. In germline, CDR1 is DFQATT, CDR2 SNEGSKA (reference sequence). The CDR3 runs to 14 residues. CDR3 protein: CSAREGVINQPQHF. For the CDR3, the DNA is TGCAGTGCTAGAGAAGGCGTCATCAATCAGCCCCAGCATTTT.

This clonotype was counted between two and nine times. The V call is TRBV10-3, the J call TRBJ1-3, with D possibly TRBD1 on 5 matching bases. The V and J ends lost 10 bases and 4 bases respectively, with 20 bases between them. The CDR3 loop spans 15 amino acids. Germline V gene sequence: CDR1 ENHRY, CDR2 SYGVKD. The CDR3 sequence is CATKVDEGSGNTIYF. The CDR3 bases are TGTGCCACGAAGGTCGATGAGGGGAGCGGAAACACCATATATTTT.

This clonotype appeared many times. The chain has TRBV11-3 and TRBJ2-1; D perhaps matches TRBD1 (6 bases). Germline CDR1 reads SGHNT; CDR2 reads YENEEA. V dropped 0 bases and J dropped 9 bases, with 12 bases sitting between them. The CDR3 loop spans 14 amino acids. The CDR3: CASSLDHWGPEQFF. DNA of the CDR3: TGTGCCAGCAGCTTAGATCATTGGGGGCCTGAGCAGTTCTTC.

This clonotype was seen more than once but under ten times. The CDR3 is CASSFSSGGSDTQYF. The CDR3 DNA sequence: TGTGCCAGCAGTTTTTCATCGGGAGGTTCTGATACGCAGTATTTT. The chain has TRBV12-3 or TRBV12-4 and TRBJ2-3, with 7 bases identical to TRBD2. Losses at the gene ends were 3 bases for V and 6 bases for J; bases not matched to a gene: 9. This CDR3 has 15 residues.

This clonotype was detected ten times or more. The rearrangement uses TRBV6-1 and TRBJ1-5; the D is unclear. Looked up from germline, CDR1 is MNHNS and CDR2 is SASEGT. This CDR3 comprises 14 residues. Trimming shortened V by 6 bases and J by 2 bases, and 11 bases separated the two germline ends. CDR3 sequence reads: CASRITRGNQPQHF. The CDR3 nucleotides read TGTGCCAGCAGGATAACTCGGGGCAATCAGCCCCAGCATTTT.

This clonotype showed up many times. CDR3 residues: CASSQERRLRETQYF. As DNA, the CDR3 is TGTGCCAGCAGCCAAGAACGGAGGCTCCGGGAGACCCAGTACTTC. J is TRBJ2-5 and V is TRBV3-1; possibly TRBD2 for D (5 bases). Trimming removed 0 bases from V and 5 bases from J, with 13 bases in between. Germline V gene sequence: CDR1 LGHDT, CDR2 YNNKEL (reference sequence). There are 15 residues in the CDR3.

This clonotype was picked up a small number of times. The CDR3 does not close with the conserved phenylalanine or tryptophan, likely indicating a read error. The rearrangement uses TRBV18 and TRBJ2-1; D is perhaps TRBD1 or TRBD2 (5 bases each). CDR1 and CDR2 (germline): KGHSH, LQKENI. The CDR3 length is 15 residues. Trimming pared 5 bases from V and 5 bases from J, leaving 16 bases between. The CDR3, as DNA: TGTGCCAGCTCATCATCCGGGACGATGAACAATGAGCAGTTCCTC. This translates into CASSSSGTMNNEQFL.

This sequence joins TRBV19 and TRBJ2-7; D possibly corresponds to TRBD2 (6 bases). This CDR3 has 15 residues. V lost 3 bases and J 3 bases, leaving 15 bases between the germline ends. Germline V CDR1 and CDR2: LNHDA, SQIVND (reference sequence). DNA of the CDR3: TGTGCCAGTAGTATTCTCTGGGGGGATCGCTACGAGCAGTACTTC. Its protein is CASSILWGDRYEQYF.

The chain couples TRBV7-3 to TRBJ2-1, with 8 nucleotides matching TRBD1. With V trimmed by 5 bases and J by 9 bases, 21 bases remained unmatched. This CDR3 has 18 residues. CDR1 and CDR2 from the germline V gene are SGHTA and FQGTGA. The CDR3 nucleotides read TGTGCCAGCAGCCCCACAACTCCGACAGGGGCCCTCGGGGCTGAGCAGTTCTTC. It encodes CASSPTTPTGALGAEQFF.

This clonotype was counted many times. The chain combines TRBV20-1 with TRBJ2-5; 8 bases fit TRBD2. V lost 5 bases and J lost 10; bases outside the gene matches: 15. The germline V gene has CDR1 DFQATT and CDR2 SNEGSKA (reference sequence). The CDR3 has 14 amino acids. The CDR3 DNA sequence: TGCAGTGCTTTCCAGCGGGAGCCAGGTTTAGACCAGTACTTC. Its translation: CSAFQREPGLDQYF.

The chain couples TRBV4-1 to TRBJ2-7; TRBD1 matches 7 bases. V dropped 1 base and J dropped 2; count of bases not matched to a gene: 2. The germline gives CDR1 MGHRA, CDR2 YSYEKL. The CDR3 length is 14 residues. For the CDR3, the DNA is TGCGCCAGCAGCCAAGGCGACAGGGCCTACGAGCAGTACTTC. It yields the protein CASSQGDRAYEQYF.

The chain has TRBV19 and TRBJ2-1, with a tentative D call TRBD2 (6 bases). The germline V gene encodes CDR1 LNHDA and CDR2 SQIVND (reference sequence). Trimming pared 4 bases from V and 7 bases from J, leaving 14 bases between. The CDR3 is made up of 14 amino acids. Here the CDR3 reads CASSNGGMANEQFF. The CDR3 DNA reads TGTGCCAGTAGTAATGGCGGGATGGCTAATGAGCAGTTCTTC.

V gene TRBV28 combines with J gene TRBJ1-5, with unresolved D. Trimming took off 8 bases at V and 7 bases at J, with 15 bases between the two ends. The CDR3 runs 13 residues. CDR1 and CDR2 from the germline V gene are MDHEN and SYDVKM. The DNA of the CDR3 is TGTGCCAGCTTTAGCGAGGTCGGCCAGCCCCAGCATTTT. It encodes CASFSEVGQPQHF.

This clonotype was recorded many times. The chain joins TRBV28 to TRBJ2-3; 9 positions match TRBD2. Germline CDR1 is MDHEN and CDR2 is SYDVKM. This CDR3 has 18 residues. Germline trimming cut 2 bases from V and 4 bases from J; bases unmatched to any gene: 13. The CDR3: CASSLPLALAGLPDTQYF. CDR3 coding DNA: TGTGCCAGCAGTTTACCCCTCGCTCTAGCGGGACTCCCAGATACGCAGTATTTT.

V and J are TRBV25-1 and TRBJ1-1; maybe TRBD1 (5 bases). Germline lookup yields CDR1 MGHDK and CDR2 SYGVNS. The CDR3 is 14 amino acids. The ends were cut back, 2 bases at V and 11 bases at J, with 18 bases in the middle. CDR3 protein: CASSESTGGFRAFF. CDR3 bases: TGTGCCAGCAGTGAAAGTACAGGAGGGTTCCGCGCTTTCTTT.

In its sample, this clonotype was seen many times. The rearrangement links TRBV7-8 to TRBJ2-7; 8 nucleotides match TRBD1. Trimming removed 0 bases from V and 3 bases from J; junction bases left unmatched: 7. CDR1 and CDR2 from the germline V gene are SGHVS and FQNEAQ. The CDR3 spans 16 residues. CDR3 amino acids: CASSLASRQGSYEQYF. The CDR3 nucleotides read TGTGCCAGCAGCTTAGCGTCGAGACAGGGGAGCTACGAGCAGTACTTC.

V usage is TRBV7-2 and J usage is TRBJ1-1; D gene uncertain. V dropped 6 bases and J dropped 8 bases, with 10 bases sitting between them. The CDR3 loop spans 11 amino acids. From germline, CDR1 is SGHTA and CDR2 FQGNSA. CDR3 sequence reads: CASRVKQEAFF. The CDR3 DNA sequence: TGTGCCAGCAGGGTAAAACAGGAAGCTTTCTTT.

This clonotype turned up a few times. The chain combines TRBV19 with TRBJ1-2; D not certain. V lost 6 bases to trimming and J lost 1 base, with 12 bases between them. The CDR3 is made up of 14 amino acids. The germline V gene has CDR1 LNHDA and CDR2 SQIVND (reference sequence). This CDR3 is CASSSPTVNYGYTF. Here the CDR3 DNA reads TGTGCCAGTAGCTCGCCCACAGTTAACTATGGCTACACCTTC.